This T cell receptor (beta chain) emerged from a study of cytomegalovirus exposure and HLA in healthy donors. Data came from immunoSEQ multiplex PCR; TCRdb stores just in-frame clones and leaves some out. The sample contains 150,000 to 200,000 clones, about 90% of which appear only once. This clone was detected once. The sequence derives from a woman aged 18-29 years in good health and CMV-seropositive. Sequences were obtained from PBMCs.

This CDR3 reads CATSDRDNEQFF. CDR3 bases: TGTGCCACCTCGGACAGGGACAATGAGCAGTTCTTC. The chain links TRBV7-2 to TRBJ2-1; 8 nucleotides agree with TRBD1. The CDR3 covers 12 residues. Germline V gives CDR1 SGHTA, CDR2 FQGNSA. The trim removed 10 bases at V and 5 bases at J, leaving 4 bases unmatched. Filled out from reference TRBV7-2 and TRBJ2-1, the complete variable domain reads GAGVSQSPSNKVTEKGKDVELRCDPISGHTALYWYRQSLGQGLEFLIYFQGNSAPDKSGLPSDRFSAERTGGSVSTLTIQRTQQEDSAVYLCATSDRDNEQFFGPGTRLTVL.